Following are 26 T cell receptor beta chains from one sample sequenced in a study of blood T cell repertoires in COVID-19. TCRdb's copy holds only in-frame clones and misses some; the assay was immunoSEQ multiplex PCR. The table has about 29,000 clones, roughly 83% seen once. The sequenced material came from peripheral blood. Every receptor here comes from a man older than 75 with active COVID-19.

The rearrangement links TRBV6-6 to TRBJ2-7, with D hard to call. Trimming cost V 6 bases and J 0 bases, with 12 bases left between them. CDR3 length: 14 amino acids. Per the germline V gene, CDR1 is MNHNY and CDR2 is SVGAGI (reference sequence). The CDR3 nucleotides are TGTGCCAGCAGGGAGCAGAGAAGCTCCTACGAGCAGTACTTC. Its translation is CASREQRSSYEQYF.

The gene calls are TRBV9 and TRBJ1-1, with D unclear. This CDR3 has 15 amino acids. Germline loops: CDR1 SGDLS, CDR2 YYNGEE. V was cut by 3 bases and J by 2 bases, with 14 bases left in between. CDR3 residues: CASSDISVVNTEAFF. CDR3 DNA: TGTGCCAGCAGCGATATTTCGGTGGTAAACACTGAAGCTTTCTTT.

CDR3 protein: CASSATVTGELFF. The CDR3 region has the DNA TGTGCCAGCAGCGCGACAGTGACCGGGGAGCTGTTTTTT. The chain links TRBV7-3 to TRBJ2-2; a possible D gene is TRBD1 (5 bases). CDR1 and CDR2 from the germline V gene are SGHTA and FQGTGA. The germline V and J ends were trimmed by 5 bases and 5 bases, with 9 bases remaining between them. This CDR3 is built from 13 residues.

The chain carries TRBV2 and TRBJ2-1; D is possibly TRBD1 (6 bases). Trimming pared 6 bases from V and 12 bases from J, leaving 15 bases between. CDR1 is SNHLY and CDR2 is FYNNEI in the germline V gene. This CDR3 is 12 amino acids long. CDR3 sequence reads: CASRLDGTPQFF. CDR3 in DNA: TGTGCCAGCAGGCTAGACGGGACACCGCAGTTCTTC.

The genes are TRBV2 and TRBJ1-2; D gene uncertain. Germline lookup yields CDR1 SNHLY and CDR2 FYNNEI. V gave up 4 bases and J gave up 8 bases, with 14 bases separating them. The CDR3 has 13 amino acids. In DNA, the CDR3 is TGTGCCAGCAGTGTAGAGGTGACGCGGGGCTACACCTTC. Protein: CASSVEVTRGYTF.

This rearrangement joins TRBV5-1 to TRBJ1-2, with D perhaps TRBD1 (5 bases). V was shortened by 0 bases and J by 0 bases, with 6 bases between the two germline ends. Germline CDR1 SGHRS, CDR2 YFSETQ. The CDR3 is 14 residues long. The CDR3 region has the DNA TGCGCCAGCAGCTTGGGACAGTCTAACTATGGCTACACCTTC. The encoded protein is CASSLGQSNYGYTF. The whole variable domain, remainder taken from reference TRBV5-1 and TRBJ1-2, is KAGVTQTPRYLIKTRGQQVTLSCSPISGHRSVSWYQQTPGQGLQFLFEYFSETQRNKGNFPGRFSGRQFSNSRSEMNVSTLELGDSALYLCASSLGQSNYGYTFGSGTRLTVV.

This sequence joins TRBV2 and TRBJ1-4; D is uncertain. The germline gives CDR1 SNHLY, CDR2 FYNNEI. The CDR3 loop spans 11 amino acids. V was clipped by 6 bases and J by 8 bases, with 7 bases between them. The CDR3 DNA is TGTGCCAGCAGGGCAGAAGAAAAACTGTTTTTT. This gives the protein CASRAEEKLFF.

This sequence joins TRBV7-9 and TRBJ1-2; D may be TRBD1 (5 bases). Germline CDR1 is SEHNR and CDR2 is FQNEAQ (reference sequence). The CDR3 spans 12 residues. V lost 5 bases and J lost 6, with 10 bases in between. As DNA, the CDR3 is TGTGCCAGCAGCCCGTCGGGGGATGGCTACACCTTC. It yields the protein CASSPSGDGYTF.

The genes are TRBV4-1 and TRBJ1-2; 8 bases agree with TRBD1. The V and J ends lost 3 bases and 3 bases, in that order; junction bases with no gene match: 6. This CDR3 comprises 15 residues. Germline V gives CDR1 MGHRA, CDR2 YSYEKL. For the CDR3, the DNA is TGCGCCAGCAGCCAGCGGGACAGGCGGGACTATGGCTACACCTTC. It codes for CASSQRDRRDYGYTF.

This clone was seen a handful of times. The CDR3 DNA reads as TGTGCCAGCAGCTTGGAAACAGGGTCCTACGAGCAGTACTTC. Translating gives CASSLETGSYEQYF. The gene calls are TRBV5-4 and TRBJ2-7; a possible D gene is TRBD1 (6 bases). This CDR3 is built from 14 residues. Per the germline V gene, CDR1 is SGHNT and CDR2 is YYREEE (reference sequence). V lost 0 bases, J lost 1 base, and 8 bases lay in between.

The chain joins TRBV3-1 (or the pseudogene TRBV3-2) to TRBJ1-2; possible D gene TRBD1, 6 bases. V lost 2 bases, J lost 4 bases, and 11 bases lay in between. Germline V gives CDR1 LGHDT, CDR2 YNNKEL (reference sequence). The CDR3 runs 14 residues. This chain's CDR3 is CASSQSRDIYGYTF. CDR3 coding DNA: TGTGCCAGCAGCCAAAGTAGGGACATCTATGGCTACACCTTC.

The count of this clone is one. CDR3 in amino acids: CASSPGGPKLFF. The DNA of the CDR3 is TGTGCCAGTAGTCCCGGGGGGCCAAAACTGTTTTTT. This chain links TRBV19 with TRBJ1-4; TRBD1 might be the D (6 bases). Trimming removed 5 bases at V and 10 bases at J, with 11 bases between. The CDR3 covers 12 residues. Germline lookup yields CDR1 LNHDA and CDR2 SQIVND (reference sequence).

The chain recombines TRBV6-5 with TRBJ2-7, with TRBD1 identical over 7 bases. V lost 6 bases, J lost 4 bases, and 3 bases stayed unmatched. This CDR3 is 12 amino acids long. Per the germline V gene, CDR1 is MNHEY and CDR2 is SVGAGI. This CDR3 is CASRGGGYEQYF. Here the CDR3 DNA reads TGTGCCAGCAGAGGGGGCGGATACGAGCAGTACTTC.

V gene TRBV7-2 combines with J gene TRBJ1-6; 7 bases are shared with TRBD1. Germline lookup yields CDR1 SGHTA and CDR2 FQGNSA. With V trimmed by 5 bases and J by 10 bases, 8 bases remained unmatched. The CDR3 runs to 14 residues. CDR3 loop: CASSLPTGRSPLHF. In DNA form, the CDR3 reads TGTGCCAGCAGCCTACCGACAGGGAGATCACCCCTCCACTTT.

The gene calls are TRBV19 and TRBJ1-1; D is undetermined. Germline V gene sequence: CDR1 LNHDA, CDR2 SQIVND (reference sequence). With 6 bases removed from V and 5 bases from J, the gap between germline ends came to 10 bases. CDR3 length: 12 residues. This chain's CDR3 is CASSRQWTEAFF. The CDR3 DNA follows: TGTGCCAGTAGCCGCCAGTGGACTGAAGCTTTCTTT.

The CDR3 loop is CASSLGVNNYGYTF. DNA of the CDR3: TGTGCCAGCAGCTTAGGCGTAAATAACTATGGCTACACCTTC. The chain is built from TRBV11-2 and TRBJ1-2; D gene ambiguous. The V end lost 1 base, the J end lost 1 base, and 7 bases lay between the germline ends. This CDR3 region has 14 residues. Germline values: CDR1 SGHAT, CDR2 FQNNGV.

The rearrangement joins TRBV7-9 to TRBJ1-4; D possibly corresponds to TRBD1 (6 bases). The germline V and J ends were trimmed by 4 bases and 0 bases, with 12 bases remaining between them. CDR3 length: 16 amino acids. Germline assignment: CDR1 SEHNR and CDR2 FQNEAQ (reference sequence). CDR3 DNA sequence: TGTGCCAGCAGCTCGGGGGGCCTTGCAACTAATGAAAAACTGTTTTTT. Translated, it gives CASSSGGLATNEKLFF.

The chain links TRBV19 to TRBJ1-5; a weak D match, TRBD1 (6 bases). V lost 3 bases, J lost 0 bases, and 12 bases lay in between. This CDR3 has 16 amino acids. CDR1 is LNHDA, CDR2 SQIVND, per germline (reference sequence). The CDR3 is CASSISQGYSNQPQHF. The CDR3 DNA sequence: TGTGCCAGTAGTATCAGTCAGGGGTATAGCAATCAGCCCCAGCATTTT.

This rearrangement joins TRBV11-2 to TRBJ1-2; D remains unclear. The V end was cut by 0 bases, the J end by 3 bases, with 5 bases between. Germline V CDR1 and CDR2: SGHAT, FQNNGV. The CDR3 runs to 13 residues. CDR3 sequence (DNA): TGTGCCAGCAGCTTAGATCTTGACTATGGCTACACCTTC. As protein: CASSLDLDYGYTF.

This chain uses TRBV19 with TRBJ1-1, with 8 nucleotides matching TRBD1. Germline CDR1 LNHDA, CDR2 SQIVND (reference sequence). CDR3 length: 15 residues. The trim removed 6 bases at V and 8 bases at J, leaving 14 bases unmatched. The CDR3 spells CASRSVATGVHEAFF. In nucleotides, the CDR3 is TGTGCCAGTAGATCCGTCGCGACAGGGGTTCACGAAGCTTTCTTT. The full variable domain, in which reference TRBV19 and TRBJ1-1 provide the parts outside the CDR3, is DGGITQSPKYLFRKEGQNVTLSCEQNLNHDAMYWYRQDPGQGLRLIYYSQIVNDFQKGDIAEGYSVSREKKESFPLTVTSAQKNPTAFYLCASRSVATGVHEAFFGQGTRLTVV.

V gene TRBV24-1 combines with J gene TRBJ2-3; D is unclear. V dropped 4 bases and J dropped 4 bases, with 11 bases sitting between them. This CDR3 comprises 14 residues. Germline CDR1 is KGHDR and CDR2 is SFDVKD. The CDR3 coding sequence is TGTGCCACCAGTGACGGTACGCCGTCAGATACGCAGTATTTT. It translates to CATSDGTPSDTQYF.

This chain connects TRBV13 to TRBJ2-5, with 9 bases identical to TRBD1. Germline trimming cut 5 bases from V and 5 bases from J; bases unmatched to any gene: 3. Germline-derived CDR1 and CDR2 are PRHDT and FYEKMQ (reference sequence). The CDR3 is 13 residues long. As DNA, the CDR3 is TGTGCCAGCAGCGCCGGGACAGGGGAGACCCAGTACTTC. It codes for CASSAGTGETQYF.

In its sample, this clone was seen once. The rearrangement links TRBV5-1 to TRBJ1-5; D may be TRBD1 (6 bases). Trimming stripped 4 bases from V and 6 bases from J, with 14 bases between. The germline CDR1 and CDR2 sequences are SGHRS and YFSETQ. The CDR3 has 14 amino acids. The CDR3 DNA reads as TGCGCCAGCAGCCCGGCGGGGGGCATTCAGCCCCAGCATTTT. It codes for CASSPAGGIQPQHF.

Remarks on this clone: A much larger clonotype is one base distant, so this may be a read error. The chain carries TRBV18 and TRBJ2-6; TRBD1 matches 7 bases. CDR1 and CDR2 (germline): KGHSH, LQKENI. This CDR3 has 15 residues. CDR3 coding DNA: TGTGCCAGCTCACCCCGCCGACAGGGCGTCAACCTCCTGACTTTC. Protein product: CASSPRRQGVNLLTF.

This clone was observed a single time. The chain employs TRBV18 and TRBJ2-3; 10 bases are shared with TRBD2. Germline assignment: CDR1 KGHSH and CDR2 LQKENI. Germline trimming cut 3 bases from V and 1 base from J; bases unmatched to any gene: 7. CDR3 length: 17 residues. The CDR3 loop reads CASSPQGLAGGTDTQYF. DNA for the CDR3: TGTGCCAGCTCACCCCAAGGGCTAGCGGGGGGCACAGATACGCAGTATTTT.

Regarding this clone: The junction does not match germline at one end; this may be a read error. The rearrangement joins TRBV11-1 to TRBJ1-2; D ambiguous. From germline, CDR1 is SGHAT and CDR2 FQDESV (reference sequence). This CDR3 region has 14 residues. The CDR3 loop reads CTSSLGEANYGYTF. As DNA, the CDR3 is TGTACCAGCAGCTTAGGAGAGGCTAACTATGGCTACACCTTC. The full variable domain, completed using reference TRBV11-1 and TRBJ1-2, is EAEVAQSPRYKITEKSQAVAFWCDPISGHATLYWYRQILGQGPELLVQFQDESVVDDSQLPKDRFSAERLKGVDSTLKIQPAELGDSAMYLCTSSLGEANYGYTFGSGTRLTVV.